Following are 9 T cell receptor beta chains from one sample sequenced in a study of tumor and adjacent non-tumor tissue in lung cancer. A modified ARM-PCR protocol with three rounds of nested PCR amplified TCRbeta. MiXCR was run by TCRdb on the multiplex PCR reads, yielding one entry per CDR3 protein. The sample contains some 78,000 distinct CDR3 sequences, roughly 76% of which appear only once. No cell sorting was done before RNA was extracted from the tissue. Sequencing input: lung tumor tissue. The receptors originated from a woman aged 45-59 years with non-small cell lung cancer.

As concerns this clonotype: A read error may account for a junction end that differs from germline. The V call is TRBV5-6, the J call TRBJ2-1; D tentatively reads TRBD1 or TRBD2 (6 bases each). From germline, CDR1 is SGHDT and CDR2 YYEEEE. The length of the CDR3 is 16 residues. The CDR3 sequence is CASSLEGGGRTGEEFF. The CDR3 nucleotides are TGTGCCAGCAGCTTGGAGGGGGGAGGCAGAACCGGTGAGGAGTTCTTC. The full variable domain, with the rest looked up from reference TRBV5-6 and TRBJ2-1, is DAGVTQSPTHLIKTRGQQVTLRCSPKSGHDTVSWYQQALGQGPQFIFQYYEEEERQRGNFPDRFSGHQFPNYSSELNVNALLLGDSALYLCASSLEGGGRTGEEFFGPGTRLTVL.

The rearrangement joins TRBV20-1 to TRBJ2-7; D might be TRBD2 (6 bases). The ends were cut back, 6 bases at V and 4 bases at J, with 10 bases in the middle. The CDR3 runs to 11 residues. Germline loops: CDR1 DFQATT, CDR2 SNEGSKA (reference sequence). The CDR3 DNA reads as TGCAGTGCGCTGGGGGGTTACGAGCAGTACTTC. It is translated as CSALGGYEQYF.

As regards this clonotype: The CDR3 end shows no conserved phenylalanine or tryptophan, and so a read error is likely. This rearrangement joins TRBV20-1 to TRBJ2-7; D is unresolved. Per the germline V gene, CDR1 is DFQATT and CDR2 is SNEGSKA (reference sequence). The CDR3 loop spans 16 amino acids. DNA for the CDR3: TGTAATGCTTCCGAAACGAGAGCCCATAATTCCTACGAGCAGTACTTG. Translated, it gives CNASETRAHNSYEQYL.

As concerns this clonotype: Relative to the germline gene, one junction end is altered; a read error may explain this. The chain couples TRBV11-2 to TRBJ1-2; D remains ambiguous. CDR1 and CDR2 from the germline V gene are SGHAT and FQNNGV. The CDR3 consists of 15 residues. DNA for the CDR3: TGTGACATCAGCTTAGTAACGGAAGCTAACTATGGCTACGCCTTC. The encoded protein is CDISLVTEANYGYAF.

Note on this clonotype: A junction boundary mismatches the germline segment, possibly from a read error. As DNA, the CDR3 is TGCTGCGTCCGGCAAGAGAGCGCTGCAGATACGCAGTATTTT. Amino acids: CCVRQESAADTQYF. The chain is built from TRBV29-1 and TRBJ2-3; D is unclear. Germline V gene data show CDR1 as SQVTM and CDR2 as ANQGSEA. This CDR3 has 14 amino acids.

About this clonotype itself: The junction departs from germline at one end; a sequencing error may be responsible. The genes are TRBV12-3 or TRBV12-4 and TRBJ2-5, with D maybe TRBD2 (5 bases). The CDR3 extends over 13 amino acids. CDR3 sequence (DNA): TGTGTCAGCAGTTTTTGGGAGAGCGAGACCCGGTACTTC. This gives the protein CVSSFWESETRYF.

Notes on this clonotype: The germline gene is not matched at one end of the junction; a read error may be the cause. The V and J genes are TRBV29-1 and TRBJ1-2; D is ambiguous. The CDR3 spans 12 residues. The germline V gene encodes CDR1 SQVTM and CDR2 ANQGSEA. CDR3 sequence: CSAENRPGGYTF. The DNA of the CDR3 is TGCAGCGCTGAAAATAGGCCGGGTGGCTACACCTTC.

A remark on this clonotype: A much larger clone lies a single base off, so this may be a read error. This rearrangement joins TRBV28 to TRBJ2-2; 7 bases are a match to TRBD1. Germline V gene lookup returns CDR1 MDHEN and CDR2 SYDVKM. The CDR3 has 15 residues. DNA for the CDR3: TGTGTCAGCAGTTTCCCGGGACAGTACACCGGGGAGCTGTTTTTT. This sequence encodes CVSSFPGQYTGELFF.

Concerning this clonotype itself: This clone may be a read error of a much larger clone one base away. The chain is built from TRBV5-4 and TRBJ2-5; 13 positions match TRBD2. This CDR3 has 15 amino acids. Germline V CDR1 and CDR2: SGHNT, YYREEE (reference sequence). CDR3 in DNA: TGTGCCGGCAGCTCTAGACTAGCGGGAGGCGAGACCCAGTACTTC. Translated: CAGSSRLAGGETQYF.